A selection of T cell receptor beta chains follows, all from one sample in a study of shared clonotypes between healthy human individuals. Sequencing was performed with immunoSEQ multiplex PCR; in TCRdb, only in-frame clones are kept and a portion is missing. The sample has around 1.1 million clones, around 78% seen once. The sample taken for sequencing was memory CD4+ T cells from PBMCs. These receptors came from a man aged 18 to 30 in good health. Some clones in this sample may be carry-over from other donors' samples. The CDR3 runs from the conserved cysteine through the conserved F or W. Fields, in order: CDR3 length, clone size, D gene, J gene, V gene, CDR3 DNA, CDR3 protein. The D gene is left open where the match is weak. For some rows the clone size is stated as once, few or many, or as a class when expanded; others skip it.

17 | NA | NA | TRBJ1-4 | TRBV5-1 | TGCGCCAGCAGCCCACAGAAGACGGGTGCAACTAATGAAAAACTGTTTTTT | CASSPQKTGATNEKLFF
20 | NA | TRBD1 | TRBJ2-3 | TRBV4-3 | TGCGCCAGCAGCCAAGATGTAGCGACAGGGGGCGAACCTAGCACAGATACGCAGTATTTT | CASSQDVATGGEPSTDTQYF
15 | NA | TRBD2 | TRBJ2-7 | TRBV27 | TGTGCCAGCAAACGCCTAGCGGGAGGAACCTACGAGCAGTACTTC | CASKRLAGGTYEQYF
18 | NA | TRBD2 | TRBJ2-5 | TRBV27 | TGTGCCAGCAGTTTACGGGGGTTTGGTAGCGGGACCCAAGAGACCCAGTACTTC | CASSLRGFGSGTQETQYF
15 | NA | NA | TRBJ2-7 | TRBV4-2 | TGTGCCAGCAGCCGAGTCTCTTCAGGGGAATGGGGGCAGTACTTC | CASSRVSSGEWGQYF
14 | NA | NA | TRBJ2-7 | TRBV19 | TGTGCCAGTAGTATACGCGGCCTGGGAGGCGAGCAGTACTTC | CASSIRGLGGEQYF
14 | NA | NA | TRBJ1-1 | TRBV28 | TGTGCCAGCAGGCCGGGACACCTGAACACTGAAGCTTTCTTT | CASRPGHLNTEAFF
15 | few | NA | TRBJ1-2 | TRBV5-4 | TGTGCCAGCAGCTTGGCCGGGTGGAGGGTGATTGGCTACACCTTC | CASSLAGWRVIGYTF
12 | few | NA | TRBJ1-2 | TRBV11-2 | TGTGCCAGCAGCTTAGTTGTGGGTGGCTACACCTTC | CASSLVVGGYTF
13 | NA | NA | TRBJ2-1 | TRBV7-2 | TGTGCCAGCAGCTTAGACCCTAAAGGTGAGCAGTTCTTC | CASSLDPKGEQFF